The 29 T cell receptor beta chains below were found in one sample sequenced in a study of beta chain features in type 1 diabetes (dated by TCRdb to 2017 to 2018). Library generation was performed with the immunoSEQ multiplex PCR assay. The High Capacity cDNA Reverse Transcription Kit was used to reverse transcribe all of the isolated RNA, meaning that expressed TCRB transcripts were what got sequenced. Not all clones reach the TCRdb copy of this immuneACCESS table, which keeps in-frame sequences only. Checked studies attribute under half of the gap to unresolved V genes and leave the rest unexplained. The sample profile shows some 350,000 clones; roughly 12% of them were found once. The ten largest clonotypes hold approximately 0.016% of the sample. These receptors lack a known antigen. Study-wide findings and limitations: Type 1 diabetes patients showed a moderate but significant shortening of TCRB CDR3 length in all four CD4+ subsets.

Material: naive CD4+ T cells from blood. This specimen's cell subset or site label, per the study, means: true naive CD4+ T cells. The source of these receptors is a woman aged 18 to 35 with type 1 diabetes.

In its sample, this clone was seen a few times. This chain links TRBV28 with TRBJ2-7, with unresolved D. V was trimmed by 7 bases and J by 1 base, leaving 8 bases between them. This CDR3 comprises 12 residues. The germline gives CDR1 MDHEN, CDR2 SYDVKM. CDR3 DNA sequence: TGTGCCAGCACCTCCCCGTCCTACGAGCAGTACTTC. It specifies CASTSPSYEQYF. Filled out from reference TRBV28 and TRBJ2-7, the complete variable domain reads DVKVTQSSRYLVKRTGEKVFLECVQDMDHENMFWYRQDPGLGLRLIYFSYDVKMKEKGDIPEGYSVSREKKERFSLILESASTNQTSMYLCASTSPSYEQYFGPGTRLTVT.

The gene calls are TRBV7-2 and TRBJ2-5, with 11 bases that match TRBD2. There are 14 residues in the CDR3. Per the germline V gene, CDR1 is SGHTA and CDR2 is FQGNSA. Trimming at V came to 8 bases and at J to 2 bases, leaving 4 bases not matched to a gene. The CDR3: CASRLAGSQETQYF. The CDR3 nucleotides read TGTGCCAGCCGACTAGCGGGATCACAAGAGACCCAGTACTTC.

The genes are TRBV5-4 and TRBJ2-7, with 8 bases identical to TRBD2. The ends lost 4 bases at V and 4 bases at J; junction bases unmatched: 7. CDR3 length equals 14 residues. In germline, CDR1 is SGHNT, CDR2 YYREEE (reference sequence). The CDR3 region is CASSGGLVLYEQYF. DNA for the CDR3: TGTGCCAGCAGCGGGGGACTAGTCTTATACGAGCAGTACTTC.

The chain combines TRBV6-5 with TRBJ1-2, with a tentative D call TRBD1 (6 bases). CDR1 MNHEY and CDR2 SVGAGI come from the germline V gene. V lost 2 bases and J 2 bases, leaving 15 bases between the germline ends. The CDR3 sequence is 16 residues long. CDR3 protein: CASSYSNREWNYGYTF. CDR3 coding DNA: TGTGCCAGCAGTTACAGCAACAGGGAATGGAACTATGGCTACACCTTC.

The chain's CDR3 is CASSQGTGRDIQYF. The CDR3 DNA reads as TGCGCCAGCAGCCAGGGGACAGGGAGGGACATTCAGTACTTC. The rearrangement joins TRBV4-1 to TRBJ2-4; the match to TRBD1 covers 9 bases. V gave up 3 bases and J gave up 8 bases; unmatched junction bases: 5. The CDR3 consists of 14 residues. Germline V gives CDR1 MGHRA, CDR2 YSYEKL.

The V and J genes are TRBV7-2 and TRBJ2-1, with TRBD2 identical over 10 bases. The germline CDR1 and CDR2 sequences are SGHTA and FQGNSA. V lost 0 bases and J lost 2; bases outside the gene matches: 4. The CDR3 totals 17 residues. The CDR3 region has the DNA TGTGCCAGCAGCTTAGCCACCACTAGCGGGGCCTACAATGAGCAGTTCTTC. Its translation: CASSLATTSGAYNEQFF.

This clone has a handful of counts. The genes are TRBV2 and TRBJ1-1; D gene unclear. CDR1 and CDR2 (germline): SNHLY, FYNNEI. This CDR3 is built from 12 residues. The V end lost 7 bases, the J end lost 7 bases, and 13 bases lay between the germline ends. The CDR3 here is CASTRSASEAFF. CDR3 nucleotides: TGTGCCAGCACTAGATCCGCTAGTGAAGCTTTCTTT.

The CDR3 sequence is CASSLGLAGGHGELFF. The DNA for the CDR3 is TGTGCCAGCAGTTTGGGACTAGCGGGAGGGCACGGGGAGCTGTTTTTT. This rearrangement joins TRBV27 to TRBJ2-2, with 16 bases lining up with TRBD2. Germline assignment: CDR1 MNHEY and CDR2 SMNVEV (reference sequence). V was clipped by 3 bases and J by 7 bases; unmatched bases: 2. This CDR3 spans 16 amino acids.

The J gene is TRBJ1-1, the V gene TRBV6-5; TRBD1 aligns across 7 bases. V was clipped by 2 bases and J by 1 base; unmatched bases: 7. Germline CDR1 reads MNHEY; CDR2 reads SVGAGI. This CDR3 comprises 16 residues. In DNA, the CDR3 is TGTGCCAGCAGTTACGGGACAGCACTATCGAACACTGAAGCTTTCTTT. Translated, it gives CASSYGTALSNTEAFF.

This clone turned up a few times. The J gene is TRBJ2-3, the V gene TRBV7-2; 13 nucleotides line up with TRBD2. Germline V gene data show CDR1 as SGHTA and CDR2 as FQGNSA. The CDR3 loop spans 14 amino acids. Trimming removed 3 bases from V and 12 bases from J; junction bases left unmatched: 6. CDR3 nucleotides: TGTGCCAGCAGCTTTGGGACTAGCGGGAATGGTCAGTATTTT. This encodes CASSFGTSGNGQYF.

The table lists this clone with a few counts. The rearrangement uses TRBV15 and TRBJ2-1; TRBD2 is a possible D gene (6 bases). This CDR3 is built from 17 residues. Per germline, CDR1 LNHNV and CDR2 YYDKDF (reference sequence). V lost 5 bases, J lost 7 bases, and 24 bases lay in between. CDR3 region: CATSAHGGAGAWNEQFF. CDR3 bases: TGTGCCACCAGCGCGCACGGTGGAGCGGGTGCCTGGAATGAGCAGTTCTTC.

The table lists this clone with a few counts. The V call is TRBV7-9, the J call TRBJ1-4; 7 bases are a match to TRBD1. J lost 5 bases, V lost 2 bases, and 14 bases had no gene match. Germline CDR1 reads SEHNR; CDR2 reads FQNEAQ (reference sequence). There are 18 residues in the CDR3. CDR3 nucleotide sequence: TGTGCCAGCAGCTTACAACACTTCGGACAGGATCGAAATGAAAAACTGTTTTTT. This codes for CASSLQHFGQDRNEKLFF.

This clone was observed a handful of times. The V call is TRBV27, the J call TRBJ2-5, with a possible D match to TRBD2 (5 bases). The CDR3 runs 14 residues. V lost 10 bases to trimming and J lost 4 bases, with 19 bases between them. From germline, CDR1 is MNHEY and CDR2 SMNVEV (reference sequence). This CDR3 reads CATPLGVVSETQYF. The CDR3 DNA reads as TGTGCCACCCCGCTCGGGGTAGTCTCAGAGACCCAGTACTTC.

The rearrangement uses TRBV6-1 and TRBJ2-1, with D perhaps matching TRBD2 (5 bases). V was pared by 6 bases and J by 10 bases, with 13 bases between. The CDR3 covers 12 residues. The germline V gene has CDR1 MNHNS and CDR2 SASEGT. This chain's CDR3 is CASRNSGGEQFF. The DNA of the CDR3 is TGTGCCAGCAGGAATTCCGGAGGCGAGCAGTTCTTC.

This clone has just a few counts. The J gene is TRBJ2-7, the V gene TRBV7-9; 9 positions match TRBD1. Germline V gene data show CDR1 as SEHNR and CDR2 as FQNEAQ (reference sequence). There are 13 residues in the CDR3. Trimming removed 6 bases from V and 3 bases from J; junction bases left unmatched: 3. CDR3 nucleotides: TGTGCCAGCAGTGGGACAGGGATCTACGAGCAGTACTTC. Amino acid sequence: CASSGTGIYEQYF.

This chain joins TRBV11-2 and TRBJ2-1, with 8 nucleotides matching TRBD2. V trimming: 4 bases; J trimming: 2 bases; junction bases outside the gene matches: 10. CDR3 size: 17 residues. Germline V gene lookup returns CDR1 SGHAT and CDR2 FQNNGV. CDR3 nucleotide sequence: TGTGCCAGCAGCTCGCATCGGAGCGGGAGCCCCTACAATGAGCAGTTCTTC. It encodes CASSSHRSGSPYNEQFF.

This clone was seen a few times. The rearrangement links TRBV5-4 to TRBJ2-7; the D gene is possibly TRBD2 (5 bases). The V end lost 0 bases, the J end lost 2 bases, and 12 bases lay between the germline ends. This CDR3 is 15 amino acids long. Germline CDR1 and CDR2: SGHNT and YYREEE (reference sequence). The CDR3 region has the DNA TGTGCCAGCAGCTTGGCTCTGGGAGCCACCTACGAGCAGTACGTC. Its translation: CASSLALGATYEQYV.

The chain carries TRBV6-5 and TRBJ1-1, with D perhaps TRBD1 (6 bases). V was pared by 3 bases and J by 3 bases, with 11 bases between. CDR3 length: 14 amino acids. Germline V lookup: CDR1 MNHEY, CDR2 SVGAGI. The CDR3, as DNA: TGTGCCAGCAGTTATGCGACAGGCTACACTGAAGCTTTCTTT. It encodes CASSYATGYTEAFF.

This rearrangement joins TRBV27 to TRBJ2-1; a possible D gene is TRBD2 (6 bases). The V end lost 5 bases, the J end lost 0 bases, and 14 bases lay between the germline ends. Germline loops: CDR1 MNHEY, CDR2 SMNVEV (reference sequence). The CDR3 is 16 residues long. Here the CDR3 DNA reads TGTGCCAGCAGTAAATCGGGACTTTCCTCCTACAATGAGCAGTTCTTC. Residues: CASSKSGLSSYNEQFF.

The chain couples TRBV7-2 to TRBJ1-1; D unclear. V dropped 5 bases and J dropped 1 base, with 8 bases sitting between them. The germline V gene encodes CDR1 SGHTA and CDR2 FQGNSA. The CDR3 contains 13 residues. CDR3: CASSTQTNTEAFF. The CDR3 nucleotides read TGTGCCAGCAGCACACAGACGAACACTGAAGCTTTCTTT.

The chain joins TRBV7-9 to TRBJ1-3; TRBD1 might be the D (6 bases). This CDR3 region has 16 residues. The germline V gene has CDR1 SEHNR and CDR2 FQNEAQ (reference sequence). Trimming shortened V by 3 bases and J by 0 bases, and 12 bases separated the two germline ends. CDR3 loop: CASSLSTGSSGNTIYF. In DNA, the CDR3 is TGTGCCAGCAGCTTGTCTACAGGGAGCTCTGGAAACACCATATATTTT.

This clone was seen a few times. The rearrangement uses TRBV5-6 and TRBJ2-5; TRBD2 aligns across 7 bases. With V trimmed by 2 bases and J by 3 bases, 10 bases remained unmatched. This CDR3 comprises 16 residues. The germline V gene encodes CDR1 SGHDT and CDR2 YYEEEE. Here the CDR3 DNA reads TGTGCCAGCAGCTTAGGACTAGTTGGCGGTAAAGAGACCCAGTACTTC. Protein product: CASSLGLVGGKETQYF.

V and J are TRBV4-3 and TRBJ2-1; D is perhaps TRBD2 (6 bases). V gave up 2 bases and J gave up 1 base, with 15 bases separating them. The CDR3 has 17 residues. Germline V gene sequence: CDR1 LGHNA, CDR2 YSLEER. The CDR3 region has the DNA TGCGCCAGCAGCCAAACGACTAGATTCCCTTCCTACAATGAGCAGTTCTTC. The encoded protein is CASSQTTRFPSYNEQFF.

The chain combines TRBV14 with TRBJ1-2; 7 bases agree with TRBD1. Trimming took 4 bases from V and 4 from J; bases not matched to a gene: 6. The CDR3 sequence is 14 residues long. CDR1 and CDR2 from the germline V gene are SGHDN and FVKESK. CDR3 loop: CASSPLGQPYGYTF. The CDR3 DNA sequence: TGTGCCAGCAGCCCATTGGGACAGCCCTATGGCTACACCTTC.

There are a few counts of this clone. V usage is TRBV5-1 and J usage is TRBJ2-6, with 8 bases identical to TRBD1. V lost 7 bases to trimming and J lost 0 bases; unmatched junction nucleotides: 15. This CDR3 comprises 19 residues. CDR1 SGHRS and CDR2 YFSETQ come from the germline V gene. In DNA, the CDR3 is TGCGCCAGCTTCGCCTCCCCCGGGACAGGAGTCTCTGGGGCCAACGTCCTGACTTTC. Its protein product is CASFASPGTGVSGANVLTF.

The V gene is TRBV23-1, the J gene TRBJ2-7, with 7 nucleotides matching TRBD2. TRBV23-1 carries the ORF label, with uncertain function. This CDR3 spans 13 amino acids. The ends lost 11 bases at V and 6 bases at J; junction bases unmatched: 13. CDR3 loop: CAPPGLPWSEQYV. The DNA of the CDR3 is TGCGCCCCCCCGGGACTACCGTGGTCCGAGCAGTACGTC.

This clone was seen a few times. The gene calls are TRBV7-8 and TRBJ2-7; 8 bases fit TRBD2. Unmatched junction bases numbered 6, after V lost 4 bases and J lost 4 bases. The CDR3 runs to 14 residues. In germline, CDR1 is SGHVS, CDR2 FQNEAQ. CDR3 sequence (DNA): TGTGCCAGCAGCTCGGGACTAGTAACGTACGAGCAGTACTTC. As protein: CASSSGLVTYEQYF.

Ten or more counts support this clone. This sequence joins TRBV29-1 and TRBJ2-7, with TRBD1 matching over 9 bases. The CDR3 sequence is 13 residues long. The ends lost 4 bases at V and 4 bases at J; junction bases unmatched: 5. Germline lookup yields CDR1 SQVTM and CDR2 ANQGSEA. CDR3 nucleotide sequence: TGCAGCGTTGCGGGACAGGGACGATACGAGCAGTACTTC. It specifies CSVAGQGRYEQYF.

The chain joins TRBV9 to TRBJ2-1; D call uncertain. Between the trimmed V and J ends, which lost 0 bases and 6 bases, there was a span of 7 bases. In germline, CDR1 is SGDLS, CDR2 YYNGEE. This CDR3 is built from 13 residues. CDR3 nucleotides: TGTGCCAGCAGCGTAGGTCGTGTCAATGAGCAGTTCTTC. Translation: CASSVGRVNEQFF. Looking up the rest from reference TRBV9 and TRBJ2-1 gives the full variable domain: DSGVTQTPKHLITATGQRVTLRCSPRSGDLSVYWYQQSLDQGLQFLIQYYNGEERAKGNILERFSAQQFPDLHSELNLSSLELGDSALYFCASSVGRVNEQFFGPGTRLTVL.